The 17 T cell receptor beta chains reported below all come from one sample, sequenced in a study of T cells in Graves' hyperthyroidism and ophthalmopathy. RNA transcripts served as the template for amplifying TCR beta CDR3 regions. The HTBI set primed first-round TCR CDR3 RT-PCR. TCRdb ran MiXCR on the multiplex PCR reads and lists one entry per CDR3 protein. The sample lists about 540,000 distinct CDR3 sequences; 40% to 55% were seen once. Material: peripheral blood or thyroid tissue (not recorded which). The receptors were sampled from a woman younger than 30 with Graves' hyperthyroidism.

This chain uses TRBV20-1 with TRBJ2-3; 9 nucleotides align to TRBD2. V lost 0 bases and J lost 5; bases outside the gene matches: 9. Germline values: CDR1 DFQATT, CDR2 SNEGSKA (reference sequence). The CDR3 length is 16 residues. CDR3 in DNA: TGCAGTGCTAGAGACGGCGGGAGGGACGCGGGAGATACGCAGTATTTT. Its protein product is CSARDGGRDAGDTQYF.

The chain is built from TRBV5-1 and TRBJ1-4; 7 nucleotides align to TRBD1. Losses at the gene ends were 3 bases for V and 4 bases for J; bases not matched to a gene: 6. CDR1 is SGHRS and CDR2 is YFSETQ in the germline V gene. This CDR3 contains 15 residues. The CDR3 region has the DNA TGCGCCAGCAGCTCGAGGGACAGCGATAATGAAAAACTGTTTTTT. It translates to CASSSRDSDNEKLFF.

The chain carries TRBV24-1 and TRBJ2-5; D is possibly TRBD2 (7 bases). CDR3 size: 18 residues. Germline V CDR1 and CDR2: KGHDR, SFDVKD. Trimming took off 4 bases at V and 2 bases at J, with 22 bases between the two ends. CDR3 bases: TGTGCCACCAGTGACGATACTAGCGTGGGGGCCTTTCAAGAGACCCAGTACTTC. Translation: CATSDDTSVGAFQETQYF.

This clonotype has more than one count but fewer than ten. V gene TRBV5-1 combines with J gene TRBJ2-7; the D is unclear. Germline V CDR1 and CDR2: SGHRS, YFSETQ. V lost 3 bases to trimming and J lost 5 bases, with 9 bases between them. The CDR3 consists of 12 residues. The CDR3 reads CASSSNMNEQYF. CDR3 DNA sequence: TGCGCCAGCAGCTCAAACATGAACGAGCAGTACTTC. Full variable domain (rest looked up from reference TRBV5-1 and TRBJ2-7): KAGVTQTPRYLIKTRGQQVTLSCSPISGHRSVSWYQQTPGQGLQFLFEYFSETQRNKGNFPGRFSGRQFSNSRSEMNVSTLELGDSALYLCASSSNMNEQYFGPGTRLTVT.

The V gene is TRBV29-1, the J gene TRBJ1-1; perhaps TRBD1 as D (5 bases). V was shortened by 6 bases and J by 8 bases, with 16 bases between the two germline ends. The length of the CDR3 is 12 residues. CDR1 is SQVTM and CDR2 is ANQGSEA in the germline V gene. In nucleotides, the CDR3 is TGCAGCGTCGACCGGGACGAACTCGAAGCTTTCTTT. It is translated as CSVDRDELEAFF. Combining the CDR3 with reference TRBV29-1 and TRBJ1-1 gives the whole variable domain SAVISQKPSRDICQRGTSLTIQCQVDSQVTMMFWYRQQPGQSLTLIATANQGSEATYESGFVIDKFPISRPNLTFSTLTVSNMSPEDSSIYLCSVDRDELEAFFGQGTRLTVV.

The chain has TRBV7-2 and TRBJ1-2, with D unclear. The CDR3 is 16 residues long. Germline-derived CDR1 and CDR2 are SGHTA and FQGNSA. V gave up 1 base and J gave up 5 bases, with 17 bases separating them. DNA for the CDR3: TGTGCCAGCAGCTTAGGTACCAGATTGAGCGAGTATGGCTACACCTTC. The encoded protein is CASSLGTRLSEYGYTF.

The chain combines TRBV4-2 with TRBJ2-5; TRBD2 might be the D (6 bases). Germline CDR1 is LGHNA and CDR2 is YNFKEQ. This CDR3 contains 15 residues. The V end lost 6 bases, the J end lost 4 bases, and 18 bases lay between the germline ends. Written as DNA, the CDR3 is TGTGCCAGCAGTCAGGAACGGGAGTCGCGAGAGACCCAGTACTTC. Protein product: CASSQERESRETQYF.

This clonotype has ten or more counts. The V and J genes are TRBV9 and TRBJ1-2, with D hard to call. V was pared by 3 bases and J by 8 bases, with 11 bases between. Per germline, CDR1 SGDLS and CDR2 YYNGEE. This CDR3 contains 12 residues. The CDR3 sequence is CASSEGGGGYTF. CDR3 DNA sequence: TGTGCCAGCAGCGAGGGAGGTGGAGGCTACACCTTC.

This chain uses TRBV4-3 with TRBJ2-7; D remains unclear. Germline CDR1 LGHNA, CDR2 YSLEER. The CDR3 is 14 residues long. V was pared by 0 bases and J by 3 bases, with 9 bases between. CDR3 residues: CASSQEGTGYEQYF. The CDR3 nucleotides are TGCGCCAGCAGCCAAGAGGGCACCGGCTACGAGCAGTACTTC.

There are many counts of this clonotype. The J gene is TRBJ1-6, the V gene TRBV7-2; D not resolved. V gave up 5 bases and J gave up 7 bases, with 12 bases separating them. This CDR3 spans 14 amino acids. CDR1 is SGHTA, CDR2 FQGNSA, per germline. CDR3 in amino acids: CASSALRGNSPLHF. In nucleotides, the CDR3 is TGTGCCAGCAGCGCTTTACGGGGAAATTCACCCCTCCACTTT.

V is TRBV20-1 and J is TRBJ1-1; unclear D gene. The CDR3 extends over 13 amino acids. The germline V gene encodes CDR1 DFQATT and CDR2 SNEGSKA (reference sequence). Trimming removed 1 base from V and 1 base from J, with 7 bases in between. The CDR3 sequence: CSARVPRNTEAFF. The CDR3 DNA follows: TGCAGTGCTAGAGTCCCAAGGAACACTGAAGCTTTCTTT.

This clonotype has a handful of counts. V gene TRBV7-9 combines with J gene TRBJ2-7; TRBD1 is a possible D gene (6 bases). Trimming shortened V by 6 bases and J by 2 bases, and 14 bases separated the two germline ends. The CDR3 covers 14 residues. Germline assignment: CDR1 SEHNR and CDR2 FQNEAQ (reference sequence). The CDR3 loop reads CASSLPGQPYEQYF. CDR3 bases: TGTGCCAGCAGTTTGCCCGGACAGCCCTACGAGCAGTACTTC.

Regarding this clonotype: A much larger clone differs from this one at a single base, so this may be a read error. This chain uses TRBV24-1 with TRBJ2-2; D may be TRBD1 (6 bases). The CDR3 is 12 residues long. Germline assignment: CDR1 KGHDR and CDR2 SFDVKD. Trimming removed 10 bases at V and 10 bases at J, with 15 bases between. The CDR3 DNA reads as TGTGCCACTCGGGACACTTACGAGGAGCTGTTTTTT. Encoded protein: CATRDTYEELFF.

The chain recombines TRBV24-1 with TRBJ2-5; D is ambiguous. The CDR3 is 12 amino acids. Germline V CDR1 and CDR2: KGHDR, SFDVKD. The V and J ends lost 5 bases and 5 bases respectively, with 8 bases between them. The CDR3 region is CATSGVGETQYF. Here the CDR3 DNA reads TGTGCCACCAGTGGAGTGGGCGAGACCCAGTACTTC.

A note on this clonotype: One junction end does not reproduce the germline sequence, and a read error may be involved. The V call is TRBV19, the J call TRBJ1-5; D might be TRBD1 (5 bases). The germline CDR1 and CDR2 sequences are LNHDA and SQIVND (reference sequence). CDR3 length: 14 residues. In nucleotides, the CDR3 is TGTGCCAGTAGGTTGACAGCAAACAATCAGCCCCGGCATTTT. Translation gives CASRLTANNQPRHF. Looking up the rest from reference TRBV19 and TRBJ1-5 gives the full variable domain: DGGITQSPKYLFRKEGQNVTLSCEQNLNHDAMYWYRQDPGQGLRLIYYSQIVNDFQKGDIAEGYSVSREKKESFPLTVTSAQKNPTAFYLCASRLTANNQPRHFGDGTRLSIL.

As to this clonotype: A junction end diverges from the germline sequence, so it may reflect a read error. The chain combines TRBV5-5 with TRBJ2-5, with a possible D match to TRBD1 (6 bases). The CDR3 totals 13 residues. Germline CDR1 SGHKS, CDR2 YYEKEE (reference sequence). As DNA, the CDR3 is TGCGCCAGCCGGGACACGTACCAAGAGACCCAGTACTTC. Protein: CASRDTYQETQYF. Full variable domain (rest looked up from reference TRBV5-5 and TRBJ2-5): DAGVTQSPTHLIKTRGQQVTLRCSPISGHKSVSWYQQVLGQGPQFIFQYYEKEERGRGNFPDRFSARQFPNYSSELNVNALLLGDSALYLCASRDTYQETQYFGPGTRLLVL.

As concerns this clonotype: Mismatch with germline at one junction end may stem from a read error. The genes are TRBV7-8 and TRBJ1-2; unclear D gene. CDR3 length: 13 residues. CDR1 is SGHVS and CDR2 is FQNEAQ in the germline V gene. The CDR3 nucleotides read TGCGCCAGCAGCCAATCGACCAGTGGTGGCTACACCTTC. The encoded protein is CASSQSTSGGYTF.